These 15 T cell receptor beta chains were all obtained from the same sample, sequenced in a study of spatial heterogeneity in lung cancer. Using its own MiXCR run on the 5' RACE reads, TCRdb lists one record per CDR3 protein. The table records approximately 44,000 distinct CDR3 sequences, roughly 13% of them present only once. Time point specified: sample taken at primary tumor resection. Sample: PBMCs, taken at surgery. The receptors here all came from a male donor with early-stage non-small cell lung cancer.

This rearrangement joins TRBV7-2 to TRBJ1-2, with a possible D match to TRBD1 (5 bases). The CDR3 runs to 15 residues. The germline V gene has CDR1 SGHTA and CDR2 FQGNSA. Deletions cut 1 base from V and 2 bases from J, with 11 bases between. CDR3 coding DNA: TGTGCCAGCAGCTTAGGATATCAGGGAAACTATGGCTACACCTTC. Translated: CASSLGYQGNYGYTF.

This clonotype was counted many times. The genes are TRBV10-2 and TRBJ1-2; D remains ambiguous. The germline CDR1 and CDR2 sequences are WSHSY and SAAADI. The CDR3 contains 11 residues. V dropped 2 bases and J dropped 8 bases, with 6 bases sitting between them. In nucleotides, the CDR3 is TGCGCCAGCAGTGAGGGGGAGGGCTACACCTTC. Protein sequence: CASSEGEGYTF.

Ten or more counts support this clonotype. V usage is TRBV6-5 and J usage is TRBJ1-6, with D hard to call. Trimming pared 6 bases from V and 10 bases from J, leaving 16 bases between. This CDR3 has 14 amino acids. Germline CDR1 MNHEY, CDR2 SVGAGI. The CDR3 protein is CASSPSYPRSPLHF. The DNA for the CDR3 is TGTGCCAGCAGCCCCTCTTACCCTAGGTCACCCCTCCACTTT.

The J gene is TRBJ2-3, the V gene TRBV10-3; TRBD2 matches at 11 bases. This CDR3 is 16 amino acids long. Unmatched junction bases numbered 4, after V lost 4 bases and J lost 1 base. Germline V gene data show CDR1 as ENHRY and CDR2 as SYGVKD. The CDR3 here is CAISASTSGGTDTQYF. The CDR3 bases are TGTGCCATCAGTGCATCGACTAGCGGGGGCACAGATACGCAGTATTTT.

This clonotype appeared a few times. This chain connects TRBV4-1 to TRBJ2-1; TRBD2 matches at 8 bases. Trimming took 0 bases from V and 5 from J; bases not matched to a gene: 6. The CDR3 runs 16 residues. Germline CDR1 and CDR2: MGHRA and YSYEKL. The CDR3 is CASSQENGRVDNEQFF. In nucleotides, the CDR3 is TGCGCCAGCAGCCAAGAGAACGGGAGGGTCGACAATGAGCAGTTCTTC.

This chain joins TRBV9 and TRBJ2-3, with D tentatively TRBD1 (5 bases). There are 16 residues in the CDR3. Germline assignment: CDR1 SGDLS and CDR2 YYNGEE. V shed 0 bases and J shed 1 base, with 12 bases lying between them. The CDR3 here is CASSVGTFRGTDTQYF. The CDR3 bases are TGTGCCAGCAGCGTAGGGACATTCAGGGGCACAGATACGCAGTATTTT.

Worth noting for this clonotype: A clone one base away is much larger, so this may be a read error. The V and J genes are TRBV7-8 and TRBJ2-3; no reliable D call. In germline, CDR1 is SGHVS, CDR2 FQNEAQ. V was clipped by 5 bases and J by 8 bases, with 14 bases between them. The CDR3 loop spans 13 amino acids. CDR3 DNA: TGTGCCAGCAGCCCGGACCGTTCAGGTACGCAGTATTTT. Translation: CASSPDRSGTQYF.

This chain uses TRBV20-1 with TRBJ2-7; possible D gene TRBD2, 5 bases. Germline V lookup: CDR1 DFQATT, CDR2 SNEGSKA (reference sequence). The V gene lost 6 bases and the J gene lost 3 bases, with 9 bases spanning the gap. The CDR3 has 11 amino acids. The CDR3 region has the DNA TGCAGTGCCGTCGGGGTCTACGAGCAGTACTTC. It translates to CSAVGVYEQYF.

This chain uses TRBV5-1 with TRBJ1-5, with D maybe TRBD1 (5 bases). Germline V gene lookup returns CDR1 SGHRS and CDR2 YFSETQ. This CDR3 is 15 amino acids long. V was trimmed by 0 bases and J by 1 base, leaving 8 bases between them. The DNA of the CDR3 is TGCGCCAGCAGCTTGGGAGGGACGAGCAATCAGCCCCAGCATTTT. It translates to CASSLGGTSNQPQHF.

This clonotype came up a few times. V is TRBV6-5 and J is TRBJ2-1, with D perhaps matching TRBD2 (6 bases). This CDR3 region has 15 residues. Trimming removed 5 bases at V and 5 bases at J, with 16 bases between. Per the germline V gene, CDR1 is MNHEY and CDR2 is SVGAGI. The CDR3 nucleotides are TGTGCCAGCAGTCTCGGGAGAAGCGGTCACAATGAGCAGTTCTTC. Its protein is CASSLGRSGHNEQFF.

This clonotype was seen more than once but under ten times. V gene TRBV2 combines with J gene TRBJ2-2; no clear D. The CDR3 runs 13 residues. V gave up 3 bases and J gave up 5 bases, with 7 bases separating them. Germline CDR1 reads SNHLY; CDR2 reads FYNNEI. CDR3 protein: CASSEQRTGELFF. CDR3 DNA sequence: TGTGCCAGCAGTGAGCAGAGAACCGGGGAGCTGTTTTTT.

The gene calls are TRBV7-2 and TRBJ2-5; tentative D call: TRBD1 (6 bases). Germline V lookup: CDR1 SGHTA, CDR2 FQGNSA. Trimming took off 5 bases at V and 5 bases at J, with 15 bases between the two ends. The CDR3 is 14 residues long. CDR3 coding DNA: TGTGCCAGCAGCAGCTATGGGGGCCGCGAGACCCAGTACTTC. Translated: CASSSYGGRETQYF.

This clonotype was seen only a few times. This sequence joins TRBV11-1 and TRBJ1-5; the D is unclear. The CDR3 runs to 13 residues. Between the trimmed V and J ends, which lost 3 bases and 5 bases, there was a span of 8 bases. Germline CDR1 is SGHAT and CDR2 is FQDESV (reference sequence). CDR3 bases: TGTGCCAGCAGCTTCGGGCCTGATCAGCCCCAGCATTTT. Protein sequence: CASSFGPDQPQHF.

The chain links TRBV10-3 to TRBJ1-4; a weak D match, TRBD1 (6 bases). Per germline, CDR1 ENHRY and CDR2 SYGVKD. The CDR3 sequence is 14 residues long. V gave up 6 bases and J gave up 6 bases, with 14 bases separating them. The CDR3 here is CAIRAQGMDEKLFF. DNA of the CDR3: TGTGCCATCAGAGCCCAGGGGATGGATGAAAAACTGTTTTTT.

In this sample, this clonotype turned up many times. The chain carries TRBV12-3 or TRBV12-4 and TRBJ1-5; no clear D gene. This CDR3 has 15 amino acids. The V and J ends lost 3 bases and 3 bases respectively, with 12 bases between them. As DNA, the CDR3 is TGTGCCAGCAGTTTCTTACGGCGAGTCAATCAGCCCCAGCATTTT. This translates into CASSFLRRVNQPQHF.